This TCR beta chain was found in a study of blood T cell repertoires in COVID-19. At the level of the study: Nucleic acid was either cDNA or gDNA, and it came from T cells, B-cell-depleted T cells, or PBMCs.

The CDR3 extends over 14 amino acids. Trimming removed 3 bases from V and 1 base from J, with 9 bases in between. Germline V gene lookup returns CDR1 SGDLS and CDR2 YYNGEE. Original analysis: Amplifying reference gene primers gave estimates of nucleated cell counts. Using immunoSEQ multiplex PCR, the repertoire was profiled, and TCRdb retains in-frame clones only, with some absent. The V and J calls and clone size come from that table; D and trimming were worked out from the DNA. This sample yields 200,000 to 300,000 clones, of which about 85% are seen a single time; about 1.9% belongs to the top ten.

Source material: peripheral blood. This TCR came from a young man who had recovered from COVID-19. V and J are TRBV9 and TRBJ2-3, with a weak D call TRBD2 (5 bases). The CDR3 nucleotides read TGTGCCAGCAGCGCCGGACTGGGCACAGATACGCAGTATTTT. Its translation is CASSAGLGTDTQYF. The variable domain in full, completed from reference TRBV9 and TRBJ2-3, reads DSGVTQTPKHLITATGQRVTLRCSPRSGDLSVYWYQQSLDQGLQFLIQYYNGEERAKGNILERFSAQQFPDLHSELNLSSLELGDSALYFCASSAGLGTDTQYFGPGTRLTVL.